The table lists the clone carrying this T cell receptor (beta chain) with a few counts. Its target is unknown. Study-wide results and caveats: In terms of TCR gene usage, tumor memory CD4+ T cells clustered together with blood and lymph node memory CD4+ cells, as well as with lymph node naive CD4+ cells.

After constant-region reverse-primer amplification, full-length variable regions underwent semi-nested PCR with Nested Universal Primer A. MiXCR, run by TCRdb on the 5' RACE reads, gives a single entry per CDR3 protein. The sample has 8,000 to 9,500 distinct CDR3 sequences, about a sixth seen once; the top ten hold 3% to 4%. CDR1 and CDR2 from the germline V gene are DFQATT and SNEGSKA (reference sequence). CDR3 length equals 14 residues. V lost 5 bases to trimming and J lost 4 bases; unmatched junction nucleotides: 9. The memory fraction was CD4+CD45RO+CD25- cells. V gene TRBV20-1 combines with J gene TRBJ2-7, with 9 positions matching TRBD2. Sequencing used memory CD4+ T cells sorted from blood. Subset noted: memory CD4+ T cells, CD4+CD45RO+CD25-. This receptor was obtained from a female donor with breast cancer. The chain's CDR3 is CSARGGASPYEQYF. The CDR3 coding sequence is TGCAGTGCTCGCGGGGGGGCGAGCCCATACGAGCAGTACTTC.